These 19 T cell receptor beta chains were all obtained from the same sample, sequenced in a study of T-cell memory formation after mild COVID-19. TCRdb re-derived calls from the 5' RACE reads in MiXCR, one entry per CDR3 protein. The table shows under 450,000 distinct CDR3 sequences, with roughly 19% occurring only once. The material sequenced was PBMCs or a T cell subset sorted from them (not recorded which). Source of these receptors: a man between 18 and 29 years old who had mild COVID-19 (a few samples of this study predate the infection). Cell type and time point are not known.

This chain connects TRBV10-3 to TRBJ2-2; D is possibly TRBD2 (6 bases). This CDR3 contains 16 residues. Trimming took off 0 bases at V and 4 bases at J, with 12 bases between the two ends. The V gene's germline CDR1 is ENHRY and CDR2 SYGVKD. Here the CDR3 reads CAISESTREATGELFF. DNA for the CDR3: TGTGCCATCAGTGAGTCCACTAGGGAGGCCACCGGGGAGCTGTTTTTT.

This clonotype was seen a handful of times. V usage is TRBV29-1 and J usage is TRBJ1-2; the D is unclear. CDR1 and CDR2 from the germline V gene are SQVTM and ANQGSEA. There are 11 residues in the CDR3. Trimming left V 7 bases short and J 6 bases short, with 12 bases between. CDR3 residues: CSAKELDGYTF. CDR3 coding DNA: TGCAGCGCCAAGGAACTCGATGGCTACACCTTC.

This chain uses TRBV6-2 or TRBV6-3 with TRBJ2-5, with D hard to call. CDR1 and CDR2 from the germline V gene are MNHEY and SVGEGT. With 0 bases removed from V and 5 bases from J, the gap between germline ends came to 4 bases. The CDR3 contains 12 residues. This chain's CDR3 is CASSYSMETQYF. The CDR3 DNA reads TGTGCCAGCAGTTACTCGATGGAGACCCAGTACTTC.

This clonotype appeared a few times. The chain carries TRBV28 and TRBJ1-1, with no clear D. The CDR3 is made up of 14 amino acids. Trimming shortened V by 3 bases and J by 4 bases, and 12 bases separated the two germline ends. Looked up from germline, CDR1 is MDHEN and CDR2 is SYDVKM. Here the CDR3 DNA reads TGTGCCAGCAGTTTTATTTTAGGGAGCACTGAAGCTTTCTTT. Amino acid sequence: CASSFILGSTEAFF.

The rearrangement uses TRBV4-3 and TRBJ2-2; 8 bases align to TRBD1. The CDR3 contains 16 residues. Germline trimming cut 2 bases from V and 6 bases from J; bases unmatched to any gene: 8. Germline V gene sequence: CDR1 LGHNA, CDR2 YSLEER. The CDR3 spells CASSQHRGYGAGELFF. DNA for the CDR3: TGCGCCAGCAGCCAACACAGGGGGTATGGAGCCGGGGAGCTGTTTTTT.

The CDR3 DNA is TGTGCCAGCAATACCGACAGGGTCGCGGACGAGCAGTACTTC. It encodes CASNTDRVADEQYF. The J gene is TRBJ2-7, the V gene TRBV6-2 or TRBV6-3; 7 nucleotides match TRBD1. V gave up 7 bases and J gave up 5 bases; unmatched junction bases: 11. The CDR3 has 14 residues. Per the germline V gene, CDR1 is MNHEY and CDR2 is SVGEGT.

This clonotype was seen a few times. This sequence joins TRBV6-2 or TRBV6-3 and TRBJ2-2; TRBD1 matches at 8 bases. The CDR3 contains 17 residues. From germline, CDR1 is MNHEY and CDR2 SVGEGT. V dropped 1 base and J dropped 5; count of bases not matched to a gene: 9. CDR3 region: CASSYLTGTGRTGELFF. The CDR3 nucleotides are TGTGCCAGCAGTTACTTAACCGGGACAGGCCGAACCGGGGAGCTGTTTTTT.

This clonotype appeared many times. The chain uses TRBV20-1 and TRBJ1-5; D perhaps matches TRBD1 (5 bases). Germline V gene sequence: CDR1 DFQATT, CDR2 SNEGSKA (reference sequence). V dropped 1 base and J dropped 2 bases, with 18 bases sitting between them. This CDR3 is built from 17 residues. Written as DNA, the CDR3 is TGCAGTGCTAGAGTCGGACACGCACCCTATGGCAATCAGCCCCAGCATTTT. It yields the protein CSARVGHAPYGNQPQHF.

The sample holds a few counts of this clonotype. The V and J genes are TRBV12-3 or TRBV12-4 and TRBJ2-3; 10 bases fit TRBD1. This CDR3 comprises 15 residues. The V segment lost 5 bases and the J segment 14 bases; nucleotides outside the gene matches: 16. The CDR3 DNA reads TGTGCCAGCAGTCCTAGCCCCACCGGGACAGGGGTGTTGTATTTT. Its protein product is CASSPSPTGTGVLYF.

The chain has TRBV12-3 or TRBV12-4 and TRBJ2-1; D is unclear. The CDR3 has 13 residues. Trimming left V 6 bases short and J 7 bases short, with 13 bases between. CDR3 sequence reads: CASRSGSKNEQFF. The CDR3 nucleotides are TGTGCCAGCAGGAGTGGTAGTAAAAATGAGCAGTTCTTC.

This clonotype has only a few counts. J is TRBJ1-6 and V is TRBV18; D gene unclear. Germline CDR1 KGHSH, CDR2 LQKENI. The CDR3 has 13 amino acids. V lost 5 bases and J 7 bases, leaving 9 bases between the germline ends. For the CDR3, the DNA is TGTGCCAGCTCAATGGACCTCAATTCACCCCTCCACTTT. This translates into CASSMDLNSPLHF.

The rearrangement links TRBV7-8 to TRBJ2-7; D gene uncertain. The CDR3 totals 11 residues. V was clipped by 5 bases and J by 11 bases, with 13 bases between them. Germline V gene sequence: CDR1 SGHVS, CDR2 FQNEAQ. CDR3 sequence reads: CASSNGPAEYF. In DNA, the CDR3 is TGTGCCAGCAGCAACGGTCCGGCGGAGTACTTC.

J is TRBJ2-1 and V is TRBV20-1, with D unresolved. V was clipped by 5 bases and J by 3 bases, with 8 bases between them. CDR3 length: 12 amino acids. Germline lookup yields CDR1 DFQATT and CDR2 SNEGSKA (reference sequence). The CDR3 bases are TGCAGTGCTCGCCGGGTCTACAATGAGCAGTTCTTC. It specifies CSARRVYNEQFF.

V is TRBV25-1 and J is TRBJ2-7, with D maybe TRBD1 (6 bases). The germline V gene encodes CDR1 MGHDK and CDR2 SYGVNS. The length of the CDR3 is 13 residues. V lost 2 bases and J 6 bases, leaving 11 bases between the germline ends. CDR3 residues: CASSETTGREQYF. CDR3 bases: TGTGCCAGCAGTGAAACTACAGGGCGCGAGCAGTACTTC.

This clonotype was recorded a few times. The chain recombines TRBV6-5 with TRBJ1-1, with unresolved D. The CDR3 spans 16 residues. V lost 4 bases, J lost 2 bases, and 17 bases lay in between. Germline loops: CDR1 MNHEY, CDR2 SVGAGI. The CDR3 coding sequence is TGTGCCAGCAGTTTCGGACGTCCTCTCCTAAACACTGAAGCTTTCTTT. Protein sequence: CASSFGRPLLNTEAFF.

The rearrangement links TRBV7-2 to TRBJ1-4; 7 bases map to TRBD1. The CDR3 contains 14 residues. The V gene's germline CDR1 is SGHTA and CDR2 FQGNSA. V lost 0 bases, J lost 17 bases, and 12 bases stayed unmatched. The CDR3 DNA sequence: TGTGCCAGCAGCTTAGCGCTTGGAGACAGGGCCCGCTTTTTT. Encoded protein: CASSLALGDRARFF.

This chain links TRBV27 with TRBJ2-2, with D unclear. Germline CDR1 reads MNHEY; CDR2 reads SMNVEV (reference sequence). The CDR3 contains 12 residues. Trimming took off 5 bases at V and 6 bases at J, with 7 bases between the two ends. The CDR3 loop is CASSPPSGELFF. DNA of the CDR3: TGTGCCAGCAGTCCCCCCTCCGGGGAGCTGTTTTTT.

In DNA form, the CDR3 reads TGCAGTGCTAGAGAACAGAGTACAGATACGCAGTATTTT. Protein product: CSAREQSTDTQYF. This chain links TRBV20-1 with TRBJ2-3; unclear D gene. From germline, CDR1 is DFQATT and CDR2 SNEGSKA (reference sequence). Trimming left V 0 bases short and J 3 bases short, with 7 bases between. The CDR3 is 13 residues long.

The V and J genes are TRBV24-1 and TRBJ1-2; a weak D match, TRBD1 (5 bases). Per the germline V gene, CDR1 is KGHDR and CDR2 is SFDVKD. This CDR3 has 13 residues. V dropped 1 base and J dropped 11 bases, with 13 bases sitting between them. The CDR3 reads CATSDFVGTKYTF. CDR3 in DNA: TGTGCCACCAGTGATTTTGTGGGGACGAAATACACCTTC.